This T cell receptor (beta chain) was recovered during a study of CXCR3-negative and CXCR3-positive naive CD8 T cells. Study details: Per library, roughly 1.6 +/- 0.3 million reads; 140 million or so TRB reads overall.

Comments on this clonotype: Its antigen is undetermined.

With 290,000 or so cells each, the CD8+ T cell subsets were individually sorted in triplicate. Study-level results: TRB CDR3 hydrophobicity was greater in CXCR3-positive naive cells than in CXCR3-negative naive cells. Comparably high diversity marked both naive subsets, whereas memory CD8+ cells had much lower diversity.

Preparation of TRB cDNA libraries relied on 5' RACE carrying UMI labels. No DNA is given; TCRdb re-called the 5' RACE reads and lists each CDR3 protein once. The data include 69,000 or so distinct CDR3 sequences; the top ten clones carry approximately 1.5%. The specimen was naive CXCR3- CD8+ T cells from blood. Subset described: CD45RO-CCR7+CD27+CD95- naive CD8+ T cells lacking CXCR3 (TNR3-). The source is a human donor in good health. Some clones in this sample may be carry-over from other donors' samples.

CDR3 loop: CSVEGVREQFF. This sequence joins TRBV29-1 and TRBJ2-1. CDR1 and CDR2 from the germline V gene are SQVTM and ANQGSEA. This CDR3 has 11 residues.